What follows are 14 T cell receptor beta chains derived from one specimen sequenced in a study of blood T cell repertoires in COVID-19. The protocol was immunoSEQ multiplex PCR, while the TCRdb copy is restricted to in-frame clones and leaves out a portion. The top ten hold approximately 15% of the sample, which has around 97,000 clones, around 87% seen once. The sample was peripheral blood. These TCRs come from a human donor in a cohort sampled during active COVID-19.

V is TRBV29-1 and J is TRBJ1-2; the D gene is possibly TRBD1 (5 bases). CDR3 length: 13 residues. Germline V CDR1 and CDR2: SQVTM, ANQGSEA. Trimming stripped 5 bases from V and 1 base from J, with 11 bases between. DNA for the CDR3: TGCAGCGTTACCCGGGGGGATAACTATGGCTACACCTTC. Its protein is CSVTRGDNYGYTF.

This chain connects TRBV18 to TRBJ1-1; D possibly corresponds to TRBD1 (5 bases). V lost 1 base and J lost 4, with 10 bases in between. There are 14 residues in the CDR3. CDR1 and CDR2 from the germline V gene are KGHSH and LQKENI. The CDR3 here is CASSPLNGGTEAFF. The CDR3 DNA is TGTGCCAGCTCACCACTTAACGGGGGCACTGAAGCTTTCTTT. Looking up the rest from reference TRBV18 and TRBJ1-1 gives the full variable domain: NAGVMQNPRHLVRRRGQEARLRCSPMKGHSHVYWYRQLPEEGLKFMVYLQKENIIDESGMPKERFSAEFPKEGPSILRIQQVVRGDSAAYFCASSPLNGGTEAFFGQGTRLTVV.

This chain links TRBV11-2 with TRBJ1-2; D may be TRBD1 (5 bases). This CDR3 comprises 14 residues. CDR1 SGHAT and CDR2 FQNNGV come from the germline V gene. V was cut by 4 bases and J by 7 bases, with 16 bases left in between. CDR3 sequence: CASSSDSPARGYTF. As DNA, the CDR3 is TGTGCCAGCAGCTCCGACAGTCCTGCACGTGGCTACACCTTC.

The CDR3 sequence is CASSRGEGPSGNTIYF. The CDR3 coding sequence is TGTGCCAGCTCTCGCGGGGAGGGGCCCTCTGGAAACACCATATATTTT. The chain employs TRBV9 and TRBJ1-3; TRBD1 is a possible D gene (5 bases). The CDR3 runs 16 residues. Trimming took 7 bases from V and 0 from J, leaving 17 bases between them. Germline CDR1 SGDLS, CDR2 YYNGEE.

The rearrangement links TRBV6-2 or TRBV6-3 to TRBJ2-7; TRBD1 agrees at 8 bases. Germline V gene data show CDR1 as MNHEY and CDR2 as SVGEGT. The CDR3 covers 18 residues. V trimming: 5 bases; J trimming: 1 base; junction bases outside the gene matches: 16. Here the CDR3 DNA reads TGTGCCAGCAGTGACCGCCCAGGACAGGGATTCACGTCCTACGAGCAGTACTTC. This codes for CASSDRPGQGFTSYEQYF.

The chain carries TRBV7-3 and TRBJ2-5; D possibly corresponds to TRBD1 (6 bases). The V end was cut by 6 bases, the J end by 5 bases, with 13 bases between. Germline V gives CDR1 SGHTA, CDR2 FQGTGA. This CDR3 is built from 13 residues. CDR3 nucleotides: TGTGCCAGCAGTCAGGGGCTGGGCGAGACCCAGTACTTC. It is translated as CASSQGLGETQYF.

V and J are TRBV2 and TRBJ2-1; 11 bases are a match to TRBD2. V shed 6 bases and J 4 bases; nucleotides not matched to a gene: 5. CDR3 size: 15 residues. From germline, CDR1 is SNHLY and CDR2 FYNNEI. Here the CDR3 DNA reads TGTGCCAGCAGCACCGGGACTAGCGGTTACAATGAGCAGTTCTTC. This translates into CASSTGTSGYNEQFF.

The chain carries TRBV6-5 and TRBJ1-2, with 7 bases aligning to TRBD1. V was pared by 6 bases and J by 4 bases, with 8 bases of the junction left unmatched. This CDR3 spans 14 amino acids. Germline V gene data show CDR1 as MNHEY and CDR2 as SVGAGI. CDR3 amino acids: CASSVRQGIYGYTF. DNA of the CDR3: TGTGCCAGCAGCGTACGACAGGGTATCTATGGCTACACCTTC.

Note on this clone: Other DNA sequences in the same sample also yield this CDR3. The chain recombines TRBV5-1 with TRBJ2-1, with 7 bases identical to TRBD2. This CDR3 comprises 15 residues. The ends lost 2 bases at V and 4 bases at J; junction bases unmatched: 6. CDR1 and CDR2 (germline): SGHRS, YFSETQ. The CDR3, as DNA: TGCGCCAGCAGCTTTAGAGCGGGGAGTTACAATGAGCAGTTCTTC. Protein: CASSFRAGSYNEQFF.

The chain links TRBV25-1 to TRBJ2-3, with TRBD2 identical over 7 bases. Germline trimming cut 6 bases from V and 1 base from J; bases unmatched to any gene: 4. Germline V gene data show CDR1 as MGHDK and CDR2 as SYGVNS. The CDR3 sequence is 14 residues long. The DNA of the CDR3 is TGTGCCAGCAGCCGGGGAGGGGGCACAGATACGCAGTATTTT. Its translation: CASSRGGGTDTQYF.

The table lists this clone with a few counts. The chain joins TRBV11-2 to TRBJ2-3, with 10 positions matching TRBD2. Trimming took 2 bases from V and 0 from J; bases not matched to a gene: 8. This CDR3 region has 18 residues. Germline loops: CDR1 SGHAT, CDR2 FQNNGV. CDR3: CASSLRMGLATSTDTQYF. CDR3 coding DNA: TGTGCCAGCAGCTTACGTATGGGACTAGCGACTAGCACAGATACGCAGTATTTT.

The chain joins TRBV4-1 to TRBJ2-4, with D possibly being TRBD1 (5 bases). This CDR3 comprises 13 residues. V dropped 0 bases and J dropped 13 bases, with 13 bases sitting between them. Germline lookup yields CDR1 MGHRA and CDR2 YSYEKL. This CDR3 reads CASSQDTRVVQYF. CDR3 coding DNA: TGCGCCAGCAGCCAAGATACCAGGGTAGTCCAGTACTTC.

This CDR3 is CASRQLAGGTDTQYF. The CDR3 DNA sequence: TGTGCCAGCAGACAATTAGCGGGGGGCACAGATACGCAGTATTTT. The rearrangement joins TRBV6-5 to TRBJ2-3; 9 bases line up with TRBD2. CDR3 length equals 15 residues. V trimming: 6 bases; J trimming: 1 base; junction bases outside the gene matches: 5. Germline CDR1 and CDR2: MNHEY and SVGAGI.

Here the CDR3 DNA reads TGTGCCACCAGTGACCCAAAGACCAGAGGGTTTGAAAAACTGTTTTTT. Protein: CATSDPKTRGFEKLFF. The chain uses TRBV24-1 and TRBJ1-4; D is ambiguous. Germline values: CDR1 KGHDR, CDR2 SFDVKD. V was trimmed by 4 bases and J by 7 bases, leaving 18 bases between them. This CDR3 region has 16 residues.